This T cell receptor beta chain emerged from a study of blood T cell repertoires in COVID-19. At the level of the study: Spain, Italy and the United States supplied samples that represented acute and convalescent COVID-19. The cDNA or gDNA used as material had been derived from T cells, B-cell-depleted T cells, or PBMCs.

In the authors' methods: From reference gene primer amplification, estimates of nucleated cell counts were derived. Data came from immunoSEQ multiplex PCR; TCRdb stores just in-frame clones and leaves some out. The DNA gave D and trimming, while V, J and clone size come from that table. The profile shows 150,000 to 200,000 clones, almost 85% of them singletons. Germline V gives CDR1 SGHTA, CDR2 FQGNSA. V was clipped by 6 bases and J by 0 bases, with 12 bases between them. The CDR3 is 15 amino acids. V gene TRBV7-2 combines with J gene TRBJ1-3; D gene unclear. The TCR sequence derives from a human donor with acute or convalescent COVID-19. The donor label of this sample is uncertain. Sequenced material: peripheral blood. For the CDR3, the DNA is TGTGCCAGCAGTGGAGACGGGTACTCTGGAAACACCATATATTTT. As protein: CASSGDGYSGNTIYF.